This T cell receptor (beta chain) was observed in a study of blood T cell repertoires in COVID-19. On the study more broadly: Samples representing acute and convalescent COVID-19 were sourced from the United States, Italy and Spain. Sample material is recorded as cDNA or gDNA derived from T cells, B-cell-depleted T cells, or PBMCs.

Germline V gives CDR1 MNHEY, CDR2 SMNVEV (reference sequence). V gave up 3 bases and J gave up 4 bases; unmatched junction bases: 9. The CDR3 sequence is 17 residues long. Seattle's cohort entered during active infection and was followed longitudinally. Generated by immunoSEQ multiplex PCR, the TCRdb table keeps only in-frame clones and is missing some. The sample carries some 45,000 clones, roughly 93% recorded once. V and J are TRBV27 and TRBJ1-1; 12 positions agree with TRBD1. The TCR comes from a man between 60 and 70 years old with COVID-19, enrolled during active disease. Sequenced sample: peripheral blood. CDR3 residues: CASSFIRDRGLGTEAFF. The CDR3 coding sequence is TGTGCCAGCAGTTTCATCCGGGACAGGGGGCTAGGCACTGAAGCTTTCTTT.